Listed here are 15 T cell receptor beta chains from one sample, sequenced in a study of T cells in Graves' hyperthyroidism and ophthalmopathy. RNA transcripts yielded amplified TCR beta CDR3 regions. HTBI primers were employed in a first-round RT-PCR of the TCR CDR3. TCRdb analysed the multiplex PCR reads with MiXCR anew, one entry per CDR3 protein. The table records 220,000 or so distinct CDR3 sequences, about 15% of them present only once. Sequenced input: blood. The receptors come from a young woman with Graves' ophthalmopathy.

This clonotype was detected many times. V and J are TRBV6-1 and TRBJ1-2; no clear D gene. This CDR3 spans 11 amino acids. V lost 3 bases and J 2 bases, leaving 1 base between the germline ends. Looked up from germline, CDR1 is MNHNS and CDR2 is SASEGT. CDR3 sequence reads: CASSDNYGYTF. The CDR3 nucleotides are TGTGCCAGCAGTGACAACTATGGCTACACCTTC.

This clonotype was observed at least ten times. This chain joins TRBV11-2 and TRBJ2-1; no clear D. The ends were cut back, 4 bases at V and 8 bases at J, with 12 bases in the middle. Germline V CDR1 and CDR2: SGHAT, FQNNGV. The CDR3 covers 13 residues. CDR3 protein: CASSSIVIDEQFF. The CDR3 bases are TGTGCCAGCAGCTCGATAGTCATAGATGAGCAGTTCTTC. Full variable domain (rest looked up from reference TRBV11-2 and TRBJ2-1): EAGVAQSPRYKIIEKRQSVAFWCNPISGHATLYWYQQILGQGPKLLIQFQNNGVVDDSQLPKDRFSAERLKGVDSTLKIQPAKLEDSAVYLCASSSIVIDEQFFGPGTRLTVL.

The chain recombines TRBV6-1 with TRBJ2-7; the match to TRBD1 covers 7 bases. This CDR3 spans 15 amino acids. Per the germline V gene, CDR1 is MNHNS and CDR2 is SASEGT. J gave up 3 bases and V 3 bases, and 8 bases lay outside the gene matches. CDR3 coding DNA: TGTGCCAGCAGTGATTTTCCCACAGGGGTCTACGAGCAGTACTTC. This gives the protein CASSDFPTGVYEQYF.

The chain combines TRBV5-4 with TRBJ2-7; D is perhaps TRBD2 (7 bases). This CDR3 has 15 residues. Germline V gene lookup returns CDR1 SGHNT and CDR2 YYREEE (reference sequence). The V end was cut by 4 bases, the J end by 2 bases, with 16 bases between. Here the CDR3 reads CASSHEGEGPYEQYF. In DNA, the CDR3 is TGTGCCAGCAGCCATGAGGGGGAGGGCCCCTACGAGCAGTACTTC. Based on the CDR3 plus reference TRBV5-4 and TRBJ2-7, the full variable domain is ETGVTQSPTHLIKTRGQQVTLRCSSQSGHNTVSWYQQALGQGPQFIFQYYREEENGRGNFPPRFSGLQFPNYSSELNVNALELDDSALYLCASSHEGEGPYEQYFGPGTRLTVT.

This clonotype was seen at least ten times. J is TRBJ1-2 and V is TRBV2, with 9 bases fitting TRBD1. CDR3 size: 14 residues. The germline V gene encodes CDR1 SNHLY and CDR2 FYNNEI. V dropped 8 bases and J dropped 7; count of bases not matched to a gene: 11. DNA for the CDR3: TGTGCCAGCTTAACCGGGACAGGGTGGCGTGGCTACACCTTC. It translates to CASLTGTGWRGYTF.

This clonotype was counted many times. The gene calls are TRBV11-2 and TRBJ2-1; D unclear. The CDR3 totals 14 residues. Germline CDR1 is SGHAT and CDR2 is FQNNGV. V lost 2 bases and J lost 9, with 14 bases in between. The CDR3 is CASSLSVLNTEQFF. The CDR3 DNA reads as TGTGCCAGCAGCTTAAGTGTCCTTAACACTGAGCAGTTCTTC. Drawing the rest from reference TRBV11-2 and TRBJ2-1, the complete variable domain is EAGVAQSPRYKIIEKRQSVAFWCNPISGHATLYWYQQILGQGPKLLIQFQNNGVVDDSQLPKDRFSAERLKGVDSTLKIQPAKLEDSAVYLCASSLSVLNTEQFFGPGTRLTVL.

This clonotype was picked up a small number of times. A read error may explain this, as a much larger clone is one base away. This chain connects TRBV5-1 to TRBJ1-2; D call uncertain. The CDR3 totals 16 residues. CDR1 is SGHRS, CDR2 YFSETQ, per germline. The CDR3, as DNA: TGCGTCAGCAGCTTGTCGGCAAACTCCCCGAGGGAGGGCTACACCTTC. This codes for CVSSLSANSPREGYTF. The full variable domain, completed using reference TRBV5-1 and TRBJ1-2, is KAGVTQTPRYLIKTRGQQVTLSCSPISGHRSVSWYQQTPGQGLQFLFEYFSETQRNKGNFPGRFSGRQFSNSRSEMNVSTLELGDSALYLCVSSLSANSPREGYTFGSGTRLTVV.

The sample holds many counts of this clonotype. This sequence joins TRBV28 and TRBJ1-2; a weak D match, TRBD1 (5 bases). CDR3 length: 13 amino acids. Germline V gene sequence: CDR1 MDHEN, CDR2 SYDVKM. Trimming removed 3 bases from V and 2 bases from J, with 7 bases in between. CDR3 DNA: TGTGCCAGCAGTTTGGGGGTGAACTATGGCTACACCTTC. The encoded protein is CASSLGVNYGYTF.

This sequence joins TRBV18 and TRBJ2-2, with 7 bases lining up with TRBD1. The CDR3 has 17 residues. Germline CDR1 KGHSH, CDR2 LQKENI. V dropped 3 bases and J dropped 7; count of bases not matched to a gene: 14. CDR3 sequence: CASSPQSGQNSFGELFF. Here the CDR3 DNA reads TGTGCCAGCTCACCGCAATCGGGACAGAATAGCTTCGGGGAGCTGTTTTTT. The entire variable domain, with the rest obtained from reference TRBV18 and TRBJ2-2, is as follows: NAGVMQNPRHLVRRRGQEARLRCSPMKGHSHVYWYRQLPEEGLKFMVYLQKENIIDESGMPKERFSAEFPKEGPSILRIQQVVRGDSAAYFCASSPQSGQNSFGELFFGEGSRLTVL.

The chain uses TRBV10-3 and TRBJ1-3; D possibly corresponds to TRBD1 (5 bases). V shed 6 bases and J shed 0 bases, with 6 bases lying between them. The V gene's germline CDR1 is ENHRY and CDR2 SYGVKD. The CDR3 loop spans 13 amino acids. DNA for the CDR3: TGTGCCATCAGGGGGGACTCTGGAAACACCATATATTTT. Protein sequence: CAIRGDSGNTIYF.

In its sample, this clonotype was seen many times. This chain links TRBV5-1 with TRBJ2-3, with D perhaps matching TRBD2 (6 bases). Trimming took off 2 bases at V and 0 bases at J, with 13 bases between the two ends. The CDR3 totals 16 residues. Germline loops: CDR1 SGHRS, CDR2 YFSETQ. Here the CDR3 reads CASSFLPGASTDTQYF. The CDR3, as DNA: TGCGCCAGCAGCTTTCTACCGGGAGCAAGCACAGATACGCAGTATTTT. Drawing the rest from reference TRBV5-1 and TRBJ2-3, the complete variable domain is KAGVTQTPRYLIKTRGQQVTLSCSPISGHRSVSWYQQTPGQGLQFLFEYFSETQRNKGNFPGRFSGRQFSNSRSEMNVSTLELGDSALYLCASSFLPGASTDTQYFGPGTRLTVL.

This clonotype was seen repeatedly, ten times or more. The chain couples TRBV19 to TRBJ1-1; maybe TRBD1 (5 bases). Germline assignment: CDR1 LNHDA and CDR2 SQIVND (reference sequence). V was clipped by 7 bases and J by 1 base, with 13 bases between them. The CDR3 sequence is 14 residues long. Here the CDR3 reads CASTQSGGNTEAFF. The CDR3 region has the DNA TGTGCCAGTACACAATCGGGGGGGAACACTGAAGCTTTCTTT.

The chain recombines TRBV20-1 with TRBJ1-1; 12 bases agree with TRBD1. The V and J ends lost 6 bases and 1 base, in that order; junction bases with no gene match: 6. The germline V gene encodes CDR1 DFQATT and CDR2 SNEGSKA (reference sequence). The length of the CDR3 is 15 residues. The CDR3, as DNA: TGCAGTGCCACCGGGACAGGGGGCACGAACACTGAAGCTTTCTTT. This codes for CSATGTGGTNTEAFF.

This clonotype was counted many times. The chain couples TRBV7-9 to TRBJ1-1; 7 bases agree with TRBD1. The CDR3 covers 14 residues. In germline, CDR1 is SEHNR, CDR2 FQNEAQ (reference sequence). V trimming: 5 bases; J trimming: 4 bases; junction bases outside the gene matches: 7. CDR3 sequence reads: CASSLNRGGTEAFF. The CDR3 bases are TGTGCCAGCAGCCTTAACAGGGGTGGCACTGAAGCTTTCTTT.

The table lists this clonotype with a few counts. CDR3 protein: CSVCLIGTSGTYEQYF. The CDR3 nucleotides are TGCAGCGTCTGTTTGATCGGGACTAGCGGGACCTACGAGCAGTACTTC. The rearrangement links TRBV29-1 to TRBJ2-7, with 13 nucleotides matching TRBD2. Germline CDR1 is SQVTM and CDR2 is ANQGSEA. The CDR3 length is 16 residues. Losses at the gene ends were 6 bases for V and 2 bases for J; bases not matched to a gene: 10.